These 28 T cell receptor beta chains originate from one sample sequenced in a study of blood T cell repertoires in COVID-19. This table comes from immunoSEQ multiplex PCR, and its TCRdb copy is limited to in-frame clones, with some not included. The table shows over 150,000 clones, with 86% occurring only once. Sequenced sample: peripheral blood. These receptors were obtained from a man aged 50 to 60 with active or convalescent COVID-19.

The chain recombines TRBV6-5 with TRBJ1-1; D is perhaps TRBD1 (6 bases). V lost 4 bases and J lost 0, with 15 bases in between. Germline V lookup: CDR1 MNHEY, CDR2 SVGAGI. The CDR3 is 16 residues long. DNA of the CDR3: TGTGCCAGCAGTTCACCCCCCGGACAGATGAACACTGAAGCTTTCTTT. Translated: CASSSPPGQMNTEAFF.

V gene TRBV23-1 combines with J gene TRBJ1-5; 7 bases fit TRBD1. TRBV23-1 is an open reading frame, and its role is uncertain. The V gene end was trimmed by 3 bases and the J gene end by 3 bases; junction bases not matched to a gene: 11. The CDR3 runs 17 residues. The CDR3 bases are TGCGCCAGCAGTCAGACGTCCCCAGACAGGGACAATCAGCCCCAGCATTTT. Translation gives CASSQTSPDRDNQPQHF.

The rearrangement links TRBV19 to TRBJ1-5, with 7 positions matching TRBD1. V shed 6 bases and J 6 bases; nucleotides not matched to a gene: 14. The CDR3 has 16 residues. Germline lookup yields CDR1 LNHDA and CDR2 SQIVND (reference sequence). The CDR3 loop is CASSPRGRPGGQPQHF. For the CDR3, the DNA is TGTGCCAGTAGCCCTCGGGGCAGGCCAGGGGGTCAGCCCCAGCATTTT.

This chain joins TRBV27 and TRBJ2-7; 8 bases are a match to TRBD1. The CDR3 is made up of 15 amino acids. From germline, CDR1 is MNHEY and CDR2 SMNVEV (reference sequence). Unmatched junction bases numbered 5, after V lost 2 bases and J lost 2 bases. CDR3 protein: CASSLTGTGPYEQYF. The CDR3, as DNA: TGTGCCAGCAGTTTAACCGGGACAGGTCCCTACGAGCAGTACTTC.

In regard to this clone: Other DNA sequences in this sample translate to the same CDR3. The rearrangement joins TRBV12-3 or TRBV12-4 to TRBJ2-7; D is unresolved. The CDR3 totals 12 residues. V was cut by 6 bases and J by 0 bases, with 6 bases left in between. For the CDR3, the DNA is TGTGCCAGCAGGGGCAGCTCCTACGAGCAGTACTTC. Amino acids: CASRGSSYEQYF.

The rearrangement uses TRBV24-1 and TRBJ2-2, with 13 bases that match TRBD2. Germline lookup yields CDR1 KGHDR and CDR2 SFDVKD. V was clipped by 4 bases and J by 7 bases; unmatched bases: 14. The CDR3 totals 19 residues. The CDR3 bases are TGTGCCACCAGTGACCCCCGACTAGCGGGGGGCCAGGACCTCGGGGAGCTGTTTTTT. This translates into CATSDPRLAGGQDLGELFF.

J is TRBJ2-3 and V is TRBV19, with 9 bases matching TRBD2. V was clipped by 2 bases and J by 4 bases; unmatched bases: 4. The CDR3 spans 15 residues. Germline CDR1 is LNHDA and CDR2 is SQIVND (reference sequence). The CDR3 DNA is TGTGCCAGTAGTATACCTAGCGGGGTCGCAGATACGCAGTATTTT. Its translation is CASSIPSGVADTQYF.

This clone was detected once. The CDR3 sequence: CSVIGSTAGANVLTF. In DNA form, the CDR3 reads TGCAGCGTTATTGGGAGCACCGCAGGGGCCAACGTCCTGACTTTC. This chain joins TRBV29-1 and TRBJ2-6; D perhaps matches TRBD2 (5 bases). CDR1 and CDR2 from the germline V gene are SQVTM and ANQGSEA. Trimming pared 5 bases from V and 4 bases from J, leaving 15 bases between. This CDR3 is 15 amino acids long.

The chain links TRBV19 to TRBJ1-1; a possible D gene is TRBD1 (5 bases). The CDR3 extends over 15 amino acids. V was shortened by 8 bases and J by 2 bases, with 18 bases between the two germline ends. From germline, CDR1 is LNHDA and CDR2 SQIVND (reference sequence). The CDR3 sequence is CASSPNGGRNTEAFF. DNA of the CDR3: TGTGCCAGTTCCCCCAATGGGGGGAGAAACACTGAAGCTTTCTTT.

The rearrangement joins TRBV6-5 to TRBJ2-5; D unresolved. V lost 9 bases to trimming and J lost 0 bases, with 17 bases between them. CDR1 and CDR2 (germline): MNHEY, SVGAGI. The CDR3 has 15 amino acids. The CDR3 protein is CASSLFSVDQETQYF. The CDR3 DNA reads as TGTGCCAGTAGCCTCTTCTCGGTAGACCAAGAGACCCAGTACTTC.

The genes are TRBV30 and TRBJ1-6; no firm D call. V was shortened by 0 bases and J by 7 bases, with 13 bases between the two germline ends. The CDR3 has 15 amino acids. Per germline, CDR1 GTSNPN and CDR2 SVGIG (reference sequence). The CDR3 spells CAWSVKGVGNSPLHF. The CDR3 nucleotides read TGTGCCTGGAGTGTTAAGGGAGTGGGGAATTCACCCCTCCACTTT.

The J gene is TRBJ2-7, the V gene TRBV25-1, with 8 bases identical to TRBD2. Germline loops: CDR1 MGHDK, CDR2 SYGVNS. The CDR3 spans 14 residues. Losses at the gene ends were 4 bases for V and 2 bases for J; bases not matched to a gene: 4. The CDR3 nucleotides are TGTGCCAGCAGTGTTAGCGGGAAAGCCTACGAGCAGTACTTC. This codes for CASSVSGKAYEQYF.

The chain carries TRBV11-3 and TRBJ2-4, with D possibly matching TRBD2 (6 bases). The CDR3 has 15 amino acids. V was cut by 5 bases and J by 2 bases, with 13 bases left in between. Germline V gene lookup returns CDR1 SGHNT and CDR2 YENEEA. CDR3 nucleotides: TGTGCCAGCAGCCCTAAACGGGAGACCAAAAACATTCAGTACTTC. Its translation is CASSPKRETKNIQYF.

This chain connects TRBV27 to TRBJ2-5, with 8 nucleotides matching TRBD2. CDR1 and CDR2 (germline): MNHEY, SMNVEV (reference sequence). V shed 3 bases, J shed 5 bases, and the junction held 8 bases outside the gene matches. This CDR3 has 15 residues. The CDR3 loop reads CASSFRSGGRETQYF. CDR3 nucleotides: TGTGCCAGCAGTTTCAGATCGGGGGGGCGGGAGACCCAGTACTTC.

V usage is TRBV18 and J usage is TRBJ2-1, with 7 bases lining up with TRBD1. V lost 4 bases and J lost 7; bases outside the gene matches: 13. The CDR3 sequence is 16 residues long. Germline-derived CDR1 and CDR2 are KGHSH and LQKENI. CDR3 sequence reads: CASSQGSSGGWNEQFF. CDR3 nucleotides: TGTGCCAGCTCACAAGGAAGCTCAGGGGGTTGGAATGAGCAGTTCTTC.

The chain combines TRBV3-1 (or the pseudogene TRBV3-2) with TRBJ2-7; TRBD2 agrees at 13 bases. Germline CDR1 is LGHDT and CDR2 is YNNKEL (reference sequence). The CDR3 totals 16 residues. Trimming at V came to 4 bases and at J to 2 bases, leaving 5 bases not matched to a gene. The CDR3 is CASSPLLAGGTYEQYF. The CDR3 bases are TGTGCCAGCAGCCCCTTACTAGCGGGGGGGACCTACGAGCAGTACTTC.

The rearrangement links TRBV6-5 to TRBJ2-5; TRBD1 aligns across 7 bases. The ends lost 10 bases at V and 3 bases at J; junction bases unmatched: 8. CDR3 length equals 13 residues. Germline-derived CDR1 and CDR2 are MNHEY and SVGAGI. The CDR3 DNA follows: TGTGCCAACTCCCGGGACAGAAAAGAGACCCAGTACTTC. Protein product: CANSRDRKETQYF.

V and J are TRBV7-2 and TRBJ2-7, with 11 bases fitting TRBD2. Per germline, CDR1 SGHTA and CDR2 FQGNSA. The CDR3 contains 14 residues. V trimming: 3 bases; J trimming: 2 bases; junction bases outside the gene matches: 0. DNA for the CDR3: TGTGCCAGCAGCTTTAGCGGGAGGGCCTACGAGCAGTACTTC. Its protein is CASSFSGRAYEQYF.

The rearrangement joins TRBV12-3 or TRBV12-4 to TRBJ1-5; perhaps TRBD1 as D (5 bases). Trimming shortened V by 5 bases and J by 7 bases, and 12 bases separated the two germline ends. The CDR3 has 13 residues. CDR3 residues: CASSRDSRQPQHF. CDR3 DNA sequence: TGTGCCAGCAGTCGAGACAGCCGGCAGCCCCAGCATTTT.

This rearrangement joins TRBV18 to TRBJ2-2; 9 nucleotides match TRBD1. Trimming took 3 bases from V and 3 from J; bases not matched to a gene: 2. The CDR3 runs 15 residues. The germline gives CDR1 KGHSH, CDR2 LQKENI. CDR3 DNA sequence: TGTGCCAGCTCACCGGGACAGGGCCACACCGGGGAGCTGTTTTTT. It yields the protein CASSPGQGHTGELFF.

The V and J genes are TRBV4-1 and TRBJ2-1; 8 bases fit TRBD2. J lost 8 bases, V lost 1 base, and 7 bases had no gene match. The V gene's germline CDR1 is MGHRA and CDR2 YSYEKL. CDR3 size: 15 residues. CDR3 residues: CASSQGGGTIYEQFF. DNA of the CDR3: TGCGCCAGCAGCCAAGGCGGGGGGACTATATATGAGCAGTTCTTC.

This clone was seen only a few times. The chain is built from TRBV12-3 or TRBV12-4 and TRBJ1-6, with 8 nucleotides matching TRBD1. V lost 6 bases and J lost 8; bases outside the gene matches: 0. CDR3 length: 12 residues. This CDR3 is CASRDRDSPLHF. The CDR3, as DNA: TGTGCCAGCAGGGACAGGGATTCACCCCTCCACTTT.

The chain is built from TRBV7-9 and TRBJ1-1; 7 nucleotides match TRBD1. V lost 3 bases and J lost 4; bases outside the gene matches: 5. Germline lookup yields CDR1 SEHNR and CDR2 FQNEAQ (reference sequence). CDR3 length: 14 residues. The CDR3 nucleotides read TGTGCCAGCAGCTTTGACAGGGTGAGCACTGAAGCTTTCTTT. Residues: CASSFDRVSTEAFF.

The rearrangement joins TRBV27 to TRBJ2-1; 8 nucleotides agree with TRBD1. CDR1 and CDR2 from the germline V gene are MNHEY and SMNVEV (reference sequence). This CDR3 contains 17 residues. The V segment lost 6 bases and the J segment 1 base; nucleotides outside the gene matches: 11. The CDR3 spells CASSLQGAILSYNEQFF. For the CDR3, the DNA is TGTGCCAGCAGCCTCCAGGGGGCGATTCTTTCCTACAATGAGCAGTTCTTC.

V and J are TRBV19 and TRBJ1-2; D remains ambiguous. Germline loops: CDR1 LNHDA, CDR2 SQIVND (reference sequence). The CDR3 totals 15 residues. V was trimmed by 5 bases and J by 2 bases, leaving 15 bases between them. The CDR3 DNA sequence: TGTGCCAGTAGTGAACGAGGGTATGCCAACTATGGCTACACCTTC. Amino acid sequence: CASSERGYANYGYTF.

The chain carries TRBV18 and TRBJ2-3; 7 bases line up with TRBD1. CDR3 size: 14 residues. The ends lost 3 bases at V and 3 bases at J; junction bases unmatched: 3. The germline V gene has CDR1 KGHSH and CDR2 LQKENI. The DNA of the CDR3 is TGTGCCAGCTCACCTCCCAGGGGGACAGATACGCAGTATTTT. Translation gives CASSPPRGTDTQYF.

The CDR3 coding sequence is TGTGCCAGCAGCTTTACCAGCGGGGGGGCAGATACGCAGTATTTT. Its protein is CASSFTSGGADTQYF. The genes are TRBV7-9 and TRBJ2-3; 10 nucleotides align to TRBD2. The CDR3 spans 15 residues. Germline CDR1 SEHNR, CDR2 FQNEAQ (reference sequence). Germline trimming cut 3 bases from V and 4 bases from J; bases unmatched to any gene: 4.

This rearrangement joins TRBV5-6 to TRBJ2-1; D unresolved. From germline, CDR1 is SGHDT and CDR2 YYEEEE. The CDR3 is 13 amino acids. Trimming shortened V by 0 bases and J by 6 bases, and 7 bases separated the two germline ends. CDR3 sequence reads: CASSLAPSNEQFF. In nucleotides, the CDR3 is TGTGCCAGCAGCTTGGCACCGAGCAATGAGCAGTTCTTC.